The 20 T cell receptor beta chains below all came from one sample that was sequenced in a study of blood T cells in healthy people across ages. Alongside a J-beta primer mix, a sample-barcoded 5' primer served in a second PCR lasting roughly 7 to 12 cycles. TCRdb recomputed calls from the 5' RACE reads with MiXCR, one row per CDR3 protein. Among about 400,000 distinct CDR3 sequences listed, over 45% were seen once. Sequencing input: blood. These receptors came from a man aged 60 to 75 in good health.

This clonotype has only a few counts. DNA for the CDR3: TGCAGTGCTAGAGTGCCCGGACAGGGGGACGAGCAGTACTTC. Translated, it gives CSARVPGQGDEQYF. The rearrangement links TRBV20-1 to TRBJ2-7, with TRBD1 matching 10 bases. The CDR3 consists of 14 residues. Germline V gene sequence: CDR1 DFQATT, CDR2 SNEGSKA (reference sequence). Trimming at V came to 1 base and at J to 5 bases, leaving 5 bases not matched to a gene.

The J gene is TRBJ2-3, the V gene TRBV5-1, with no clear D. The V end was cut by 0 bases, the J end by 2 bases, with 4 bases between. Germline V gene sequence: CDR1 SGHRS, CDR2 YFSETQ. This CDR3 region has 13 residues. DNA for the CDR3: TGCGCCAGCAGCTTGGATCACACAGATACGCAGTATTTT. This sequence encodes CASSLDHTDTQYF.

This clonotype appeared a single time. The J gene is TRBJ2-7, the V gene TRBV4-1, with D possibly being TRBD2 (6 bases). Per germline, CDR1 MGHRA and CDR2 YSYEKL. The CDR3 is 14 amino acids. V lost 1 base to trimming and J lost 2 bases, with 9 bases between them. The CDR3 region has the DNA TGCGCCAGCAGCCAAGCGGAGCGGGCCTACGAGCAGTACTTC. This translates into CASSQAERAYEQYF.

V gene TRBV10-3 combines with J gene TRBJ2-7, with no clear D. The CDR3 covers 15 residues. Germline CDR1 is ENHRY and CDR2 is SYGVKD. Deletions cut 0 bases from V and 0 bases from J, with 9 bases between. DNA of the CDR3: TGTGCCATCAGTGAGTCGACATCTAGCTCCTACGAGCAGTACTTC. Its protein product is CAISESTSSSYEQYF.

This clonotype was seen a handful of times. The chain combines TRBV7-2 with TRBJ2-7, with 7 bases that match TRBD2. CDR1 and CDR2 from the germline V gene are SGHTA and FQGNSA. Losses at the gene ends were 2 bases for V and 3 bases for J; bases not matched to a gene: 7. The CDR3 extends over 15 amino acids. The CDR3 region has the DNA TGTGCCAGCAGCTTAAGCGGGACCTCTTACTACGAGCAGTACTTC. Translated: CASSLSGTSYYEQYF.

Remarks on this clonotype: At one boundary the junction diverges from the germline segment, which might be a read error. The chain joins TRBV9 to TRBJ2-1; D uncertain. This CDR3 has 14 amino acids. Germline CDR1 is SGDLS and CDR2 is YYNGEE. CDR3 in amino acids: CASSLSGSNNEQFF. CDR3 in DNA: TGTGCCAGCAGCCTATCTGGCTCCAACAATGAGCAGTTCTTC.

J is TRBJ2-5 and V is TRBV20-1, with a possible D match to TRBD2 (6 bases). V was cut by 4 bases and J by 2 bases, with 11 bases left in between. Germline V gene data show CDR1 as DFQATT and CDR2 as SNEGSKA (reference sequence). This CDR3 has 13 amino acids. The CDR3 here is CSAKSGTQETQYF. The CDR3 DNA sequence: TGCAGTGCTAAATCCGGGACTCAAGAGACCCAGTACTTC.

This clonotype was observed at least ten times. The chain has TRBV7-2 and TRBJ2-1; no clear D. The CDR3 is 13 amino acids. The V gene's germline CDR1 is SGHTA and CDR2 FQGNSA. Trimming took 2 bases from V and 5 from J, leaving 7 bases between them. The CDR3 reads CASSLTTNNEQFF. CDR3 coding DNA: TGTGCCAGCAGCTTAACTACCAACAATGAGCAGTTCTTC.

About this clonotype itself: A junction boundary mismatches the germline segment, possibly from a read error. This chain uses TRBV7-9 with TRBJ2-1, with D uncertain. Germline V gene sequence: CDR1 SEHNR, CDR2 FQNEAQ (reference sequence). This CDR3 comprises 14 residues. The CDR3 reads CASSLVSSSDEQYF. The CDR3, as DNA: TGTGCCAGCAGCTTAGTGTCCAGCTCCGACGAGCAGTATTTC.

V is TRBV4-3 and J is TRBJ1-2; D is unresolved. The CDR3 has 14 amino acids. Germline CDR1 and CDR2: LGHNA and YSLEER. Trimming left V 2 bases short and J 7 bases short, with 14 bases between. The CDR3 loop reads CASSQKPTSGGYTF. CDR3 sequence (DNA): TGCGCCAGCAGCCAAAAGCCTACATCAGGTGGCTACACCTTC.

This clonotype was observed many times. The CDR3 spells CASSHPSGPSTDTQYF. CDR3 bases: TGTGCCAGCAGTCATCCTAGCGGGCCCAGCACAGATACGCAGTATTTT. V usage is TRBV11-1 and J usage is TRBJ2-3, with 8 bases lining up with TRBD2. J was trimmed by 0 bases and V by 6 bases; bases with no gene match: 8. The CDR3 loop spans 16 amino acids. In germline, CDR1 is SGHAT, CDR2 FQDESV (reference sequence). Filled out from reference TRBV11-1 and TRBJ2-3, the complete variable domain reads EAEVAQSPRYKITEKSQAVAFWCDPISGHATLYWYRQILGQGPELLVQFQDESVVDDSQLPKDRFSAERLKGVDSTLKIQPAELGDSAMYLCASSHPSGPSTDTQYFGPGTRLTVL.

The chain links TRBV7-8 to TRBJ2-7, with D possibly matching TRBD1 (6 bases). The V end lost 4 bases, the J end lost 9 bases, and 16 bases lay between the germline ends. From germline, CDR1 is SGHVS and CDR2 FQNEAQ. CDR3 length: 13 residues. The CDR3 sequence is CASSSNRALRQYF. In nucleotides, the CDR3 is TGTGCCAGCAGCTCCAACAGGGCCCTACGGCAGTACTTC.

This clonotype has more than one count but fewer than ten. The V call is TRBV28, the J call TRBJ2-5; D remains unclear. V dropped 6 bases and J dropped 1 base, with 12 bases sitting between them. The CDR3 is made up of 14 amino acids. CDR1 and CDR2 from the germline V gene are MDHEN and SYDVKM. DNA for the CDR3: TGTGCCAGCAGGCCTTTCGGGCCCCAAGAGACCCAGTACTTC. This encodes CASRPFGPQETQYF. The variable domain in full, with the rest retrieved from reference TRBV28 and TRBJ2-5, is DVKVTQSSRYLVKRTGEKVFLECVQDMDHENMFWYRQDPGLGLRLIYFSYDVKMKEKGDIPEGYSVSREKKERFSLILESASTNQTSMYLCASRPFGPQETQYFGPGTRLLVL.

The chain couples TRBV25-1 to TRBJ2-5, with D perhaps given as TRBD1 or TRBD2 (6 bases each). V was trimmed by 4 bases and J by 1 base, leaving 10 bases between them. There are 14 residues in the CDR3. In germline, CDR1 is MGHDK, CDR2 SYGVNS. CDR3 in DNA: TGTGCCAGCAGTGGGAGGGGGGTCCAAGAGACCCAGTACTTC. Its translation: CASSGRGVQETQYF.

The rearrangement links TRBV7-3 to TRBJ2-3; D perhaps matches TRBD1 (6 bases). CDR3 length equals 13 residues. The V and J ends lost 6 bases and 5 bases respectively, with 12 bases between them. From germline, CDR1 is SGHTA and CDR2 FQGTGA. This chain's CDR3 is CASSAGTLDTQYF. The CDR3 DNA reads TGTGCCAGCAGTGCCGGGACACTAGATACGCAGTATTTT.

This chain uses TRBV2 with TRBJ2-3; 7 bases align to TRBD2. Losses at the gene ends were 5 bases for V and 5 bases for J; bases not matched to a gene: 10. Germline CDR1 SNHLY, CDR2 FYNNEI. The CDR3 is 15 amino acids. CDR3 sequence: CASSTMGDYKDTQYF. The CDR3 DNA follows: TGTGCCAGCAGTACCATGGGGGACTATAAAGATACGCAGTATTTT.

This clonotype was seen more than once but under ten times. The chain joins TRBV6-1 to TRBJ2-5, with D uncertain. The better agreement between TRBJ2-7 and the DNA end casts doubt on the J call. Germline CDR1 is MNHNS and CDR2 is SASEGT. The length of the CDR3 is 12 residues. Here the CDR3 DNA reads TGTGCCAGCAGTGATACCTCAGGCGAGCAGTACTTC. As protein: CASSDTSGEQYF.

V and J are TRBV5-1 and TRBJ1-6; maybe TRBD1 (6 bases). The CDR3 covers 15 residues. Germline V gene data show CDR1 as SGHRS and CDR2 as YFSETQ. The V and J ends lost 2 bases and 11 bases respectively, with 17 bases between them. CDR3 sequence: CASSFGAGENPPLHF. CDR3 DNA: TGCGCCAGCAGCTTTGGGGCAGGGGAGAATCCACCCCTCCACTTT. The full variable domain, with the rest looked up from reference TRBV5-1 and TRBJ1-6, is KAGVTQTPRYLIKTRGQQVTLSCSPISGHRSVSWYQQTPGQGLQFLFEYFSETQRNKGNFPGRFSGRQFSNSRSEMNVSTLELGDSALYLCASSFGAGENPPLHFGNGTRLTVT.

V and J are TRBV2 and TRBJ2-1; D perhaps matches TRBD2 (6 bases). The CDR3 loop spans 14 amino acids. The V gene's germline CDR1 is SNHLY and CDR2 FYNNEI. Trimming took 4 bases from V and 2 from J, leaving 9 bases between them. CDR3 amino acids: CASSGLVPYNEQFF. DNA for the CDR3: TGTGCCAGCAGTGGACTAGTCCCCTACAATGAGCAGTTCTTC.

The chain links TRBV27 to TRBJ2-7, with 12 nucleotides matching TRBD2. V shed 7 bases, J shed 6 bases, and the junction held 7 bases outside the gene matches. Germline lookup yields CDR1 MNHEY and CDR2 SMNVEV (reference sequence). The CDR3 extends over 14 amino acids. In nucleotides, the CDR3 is TGTGCCAGCACTTTGACTAGCGGGGGCGGCGAGCAGTACTTC. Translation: CASTLTSGGGEQYF.